Presented here are 22 T cell receptor beta chains from one specimen sequenced in a study of cytomegalovirus exposure and HLA in healthy donors. It was with 60 Vbeta and 13 Jbeta primers that the PCR ran. Assay used: immunoSEQ multiplex PCR; TCRdb lists only in-frame clones, some missing. The table lists 250,000 to 350,000 clones, about nine tenths of them singletons. Sequencing was done on a sample of PBMCs. The origin of the receptors is a man aged 35-49 years in good health and CMV-seropositive.

This clone was picked up many times. This sequence joins TRBV28 and TRBJ2-7, with a possible D match to TRBD1 (6 bases). The CDR3 is 15 amino acids. V lost 4 bases and J lost 3, with 16 bases in between. Germline CDR1 is MDHEN and CDR2 is SYDVKM. The CDR3 sequence is CASSWAGVGIYEQYF. The CDR3 nucleotides are TGTGCCAGCAGTTGGGCAGGGGTGGGGATCTACGAGCAGTACTTC.

This rearrangement joins TRBV28 to TRBJ2-1; 7 nucleotides match TRBD1. Germline CDR1 is MDHEN and CDR2 is SYDVKM. The V gene end was trimmed by 5 bases and the J gene end by 2 bases; junction bases not matched to a gene: 9. The CDR3 is made up of 16 amino acids. The CDR3 loop is CASSTPTGRTYNEQFF. For the CDR3, the DNA is TGTGCCAGCAGTACCCCGACAGGGCGGACCTACAATGAGCAGTTCTTC. The full variable domain, rest sourced from reference TRBV28 and TRBJ2-1, is DVKVTQSSRYLVKRTGEKVFLECVQDMDHENMFWYRQDPGLGLRLIYFSYDVKMKEKGDIPEGYSVSREKKERFSLILESASTNQTSMYLCASSTPTGRTYNEQFFGPGTRLTVL.

This clone has more than one count but fewer than ten. The V and J genes are TRBV18 and TRBJ1-1; D is unclear. The CDR3 has 14 residues. V was shortened by 6 bases and J by 1 base, with 12 bases between the two germline ends. Germline loops: CDR1 KGHSH, CDR2 LQKENI. Here the CDR3 reads CASSPTDTNTEAFF. The CDR3 coding sequence is TGTGCCAGCTCCCCGACCGACACGAACACTGAAGCTTTCTTT. Complete variable domain (other parts from reference TRBV18 and TRBJ1-1): NAGVMQNPRHLVRRRGQEARLRCSPMKGHSHVYWYRQLPEEGLKFMVYLQKENIIDESGMPKERFSAEFPKEGPSILRIQQVVRGDSAAYFCASSPTDTNTEAFFGQGTRLTVV.

The gene calls are TRBV2 and TRBJ2-5; D is possibly TRBD2 (6 bases). The germline V gene encodes CDR1 SNHLY and CDR2 FYNNEI. CDR3 length equals 16 residues. V was shortened by 8 bases and J by 7 bases, with 26 bases between the two germline ends. CDR3 residues: CASGGDGAGRGGTQYF. CDR3 nucleotides: TGTGCCAGCGGAGGGGACGGGGCAGGTAGGGGAGGGACCCAGTACTTC.

The V gene is TRBV4-1, the J gene TRBJ1-4; tentative D call: TRBD1 (6 bases). CDR3 length: 15 residues. Germline-derived CDR1 and CDR2 are MGHRA and YSYEKL. Trimming stripped 0 bases from V and 4 bases from J, with 9 bases between. CDR3 residues: CASSQDPGVNEKLFF. The CDR3 DNA sequence: TGCGCCAGCAGCCAAGACCCAGGGGTTAATGAAAAACTGTTTTTT.

The rearrangement uses TRBV19 and TRBJ2-5; no reliable D call. The germline V gene encodes CDR1 LNHDA and CDR2 SQIVND (reference sequence). This CDR3 is 14 amino acids long. Deletions cut 0 bases from V and 2 bases from J, with 7 bases between. CDR3 loop: CASSIDRGQETQYF. CDR3 DNA sequence: TGTGCCAGTAGTATAGATCGCGGACAAGAGACCCAGTACTTC.

The gene calls are TRBV7-8 and TRBJ2-7; D is possibly TRBD1 (5 bases). V dropped 3 bases and J dropped 2 bases, with 14 bases sitting between them. The CDR3 is 15 amino acids. The germline CDR1 and CDR2 sequences are SGHVS and FQNEAQ. Written as DNA, the CDR3 is TGTGCCAGCAGCTTCACACAGGTGGAAGCCTACGAGCAGTACTTC. This translates into CASSFTQVEAYEQYF.

The chain couples TRBV13 to TRBJ2-1; 8 bases agree with TRBD2. V was clipped by 8 bases and J by 8 bases; unmatched bases: 14. This CDR3 spans 15 amino acids. Germline V gives CDR1 PRHDT, CDR2 FYEKMQ (reference sequence). The CDR3: CASDSLVGRGDEQFF. CDR3 sequence (DNA): TGTGCCAGCGACAGCCTGGTCGGGAGGGGCGATGAGCAGTTCTTC.

This clone was detected only a few times. The chain has TRBV28 and TRBJ2-1, with 7 nucleotides matching TRBD2. The germline CDR1 and CDR2 sequences are MDHEN and SYDVKM. This CDR3 is 17 amino acids long. V trimming: 7 bases; J trimming: 2 bases; junction bases outside the gene matches: 14. This CDR3 reads CASTLRVGGSPYNEQFF. DNA of the CDR3: TGTGCCAGCACTCTAAGGGTGGGCGGGAGTCCCTACAATGAGCAGTTCTTC.

This CDR3 reads CASSPGFEQYF. The CDR3 region has the DNA TGTGCCAGCAGCCCAGGGTTCGAGCAGTACTTC. This chain uses TRBV21-1 with TRBJ2-7; TRBD1 is taken as the D call from the table, unchecked against the DNA. TRBV21-1 is designated a pseudogene. The CDR3 extends over 11 amino acids.

The chain is built from TRBV6-1 and TRBJ1-4; weak D call: TRBD1 (5 bases). V shed 1 base and J shed 3 bases, with 9 bases lying between them. The CDR3 spans 15 residues. Germline assignment: CDR1 MNHNS and CDR2 SASEGT. CDR3: CASSEDWGANEKLFF. The CDR3 DNA is TGTGCCAGCAGTGAAGATTGGGGGGCTAATGAAAAACTGTTTTTT.

The CDR3 here is CASSLVTSGRGTDTQYF. The CDR3 coding sequence is TGCGCCAGCAGCTTGGTGACTAGCGGGAGAGGGACAGATACGCAGTATTTT. The gene calls are TRBV5-1 and TRBJ2-3; 12 positions agree with TRBD2. Germline CDR1 is SGHRS and CDR2 is YFSETQ. V shed 0 bases, J shed 3 bases, and the junction held 5 bases outside the gene matches. The CDR3 sequence is 17 residues long.

This clone was picked up one time. V gene TRBV5-1 combines with J gene TRBJ2-7; TRBD1 matches 9 bases. V lost 4 bases and J lost 5; bases outside the gene matches: 13. The CDR3 has 16 residues. Germline-derived CDR1 and CDR2 are SGHRS and YFSETQ. The CDR3 sequence: CASSQFSSGQGNEQYF. CDR3 coding DNA: TGCGCCAGCAGCCAATTCTCTTCGGGACAGGGTAACGAGCAGTACTTC.

This chain links TRBV30 with TRBJ1-2; TRBD1 matches 8 bases. Germline trimming cut 5 bases from V and 8 bases from J; bases unmatched to any gene: 13. The germline V gene encodes CDR1 GTSNPN and CDR2 SVGIG (reference sequence). This CDR3 has 14 amino acids. This CDR3 reads CAWGSLSTGGGYTF. Here the CDR3 DNA reads TGTGCCTGGGGTTCTTTATCTACAGGGGGAGGCTACACCTTC.

This clone was counted a few times. The CDR3 sequence: CASSLDQGRNTEAFF. In DNA, the CDR3 is TGTGCCAGCAGTCTCGATCAGGGGCGGAACACTGAAGCTTTCTTT. The gene calls are TRBV28 and TRBJ1-1, with a possible D match to TRBD1 (6 bases). CDR1 and CDR2 from the germline V gene are MDHEN and SYDVKM. With 5 bases removed from V and 1 base from J, the gap between germline ends came to 14 bases. The CDR3 sequence is 15 residues long.

This chain connects TRBV28 to TRBJ1-3; TRBD1 is a possible D gene (6 bases). V shed 4 bases and J shed 0 bases, with 10 bases lying between them. Germline values: CDR1 MDHEN, CDR2 SYDVKM. The CDR3 is 15 amino acids. CDR3 in DNA: TGTGCCAGCAGTTACGGACAGTCCTCTGGAAACACCATATATTTT. It is translated as CASSYGQSSGNTIYF.

The V call is TRBV7-6, the J call TRBJ2-5; tentative D call: TRBD2 (5 bases). The germline V and J ends were trimmed by 6 bases and 2 bases, with 16 bases remaining between them. Germline loops: CDR1 SGHVS, CDR2 FNYEAQ. This CDR3 contains 15 residues. The CDR3 DNA reads TGTGCCAGCAGTTCCGGGATTTATAAGCAAGAGACCCAGTACTTC. Protein sequence: CASSSGIYKQETQYF.

This clone was recorded only once. This rearrangement joins TRBV5-1 to TRBJ1-5, with 12 bases identical to TRBD1. V was pared by 7 bases and J by 5 bases, with 10 bases of the junction left unmatched. Germline-derived CDR1 and CDR2 are SGHRS and YFSETQ. The CDR3 consists of 16 residues. In nucleotides, the CDR3 is TGCGCCAGCCGTCCCGGGACAGGGGGCATCGATCAGCCCCAGCATTTT. It encodes CASRPGTGGIDQPQHF.

This rearrangement joins TRBV28 to TRBJ2-7; possible D gene TRBD2, 6 bases. This CDR3 spans 14 amino acids. V dropped 3 bases and J dropped 3 bases, with 12 bases sitting between them. Germline CDR1 and CDR2: MDHEN and SYDVKM. The CDR3 is CASSLGDSGYEQYF. The CDR3 DNA reads as TGTGCCAGCAGTTTGGGGGATAGCGGCTACGAGCAGTACTTC. Combining the CDR3 with reference TRBV28 and TRBJ2-7 gives the whole variable domain DVKVTQSSRYLVKRTGEKVFLECVQDMDHENMFWYRQDPGLGLRLIYFSYDVKMKEKGDIPEGYSVSREKKERFSLILESASTNQTSMYLCASSLGDSGYEQYFGPGTRLTVT.

This clone has just a few counts. CDR3 protein: CASRPGDSATEAFF. The CDR3 coding sequence is TGTGCCAGCAGACCTGGGGACAGCGCGACTGAAGCTTTCTTT. The chain joins TRBV28 to TRBJ1-1, with 7 bases aligning to TRBD1. Trimming took 6 bases from V and 5 from J; bases not matched to a gene: 9. Germline V gene data show CDR1 as MDHEN and CDR2 as SYDVKM. There are 14 residues in the CDR3.

The J gene is TRBJ1-5, the V gene TRBV10-3; the D gene is possibly TRBD1 (6 bases). The length of the CDR3 is 15 residues. V lost 0 bases and J 3 bases, leaving 9 bases between the germline ends. Germline V gene lookup returns CDR1 ENHRY and CDR2 SYGVKD. CDR3 loop: CAISESGATNQPQHF. The CDR3 coding sequence is TGTGCCATCAGTGAGTCGGGGGCGACCAATCAGCCCCAGCATTTT.

The chain carries TRBV30 and TRBJ1-1, with TRBD1 as a possible D gene (5 bases). The CDR3 sequence is 17 residues long. V was shortened by 0 bases and J by 0 bases, with 17 bases between the two germline ends. CDR1 and CDR2 from the germline V gene are GTSNPN and SVGIG (reference sequence). The CDR3 region has the DNA TGTGCCTGGAGTGTACTGGCAGGGCTTAACATGAACACTGAAGCTTTCTTT. Translation gives CAWSVLAGLNMNTEAFF.